This T cell receptor (beta chain) stems from a study of blood T cells in healthy people across ages. This clonotype was recorded a few times. Per sample, no less than 5 micrograms of total RNA were extracted. The use of a sample-barcoded 5' primer and a J-beta primer mix characterized a second PCR of roughly 6 to 12 cycles. TCRdb re-called the 5' RACE reads with MiXCR, one entry per CDR3 protein. The table includes some 1.1 million distinct CDR3 sequences, more than 30% detected once. The CDR3 loop spans 17 amino acids. The junction had 7 bases not matched to a gene; V was cut back by 1 base and J by 5 bases. The germline CDR1 and CDR2 sequences are SGHRS and YFSETQ.

The chain employs TRBV5-1 and TRBJ2-1; 12 nucleotides match TRBD2. Sequencing was done on a sample of blood. The clonotype was recovered from a man aged 18 to 30 in good health. The CDR3 protein is CASSLRPTSGGNNEQFF. CDR3 DNA: TGCGCCAGCAGCTTGCGCCCGACTAGCGGGGGCAACAATGAGCAGTTCTTC.